Detailed here is one TCR beta chain. Its antigen is unknown. This sample was taken from a study of shared clonotypes between healthy human individuals. As for the study in general: A donor's plate count was three for CD4 naive and three for CD4 memory; CD8 naive had two and CD8 memory one. Findings and caveats of the study: Non-shared clonotypes displayed generation probabilities falling below those of clonotypes present in all four donors. The sharing of 4.5% to 5% of naive CD4 clonotypes was seen across a handful of donors. Clonotype sharing levels among donors were expected to vary with sequencing depth.

V was clipped by 5 bases and J by 4 bases, with 18 bases between them. CDR3 size: 16 residues. Germline V gene lookup returns CDR1 SGHTA and CDR2 FQGNSA. Sequenced by immunoSEQ multiplex PCR; TCRdb stores in-frame clones only, minus some. The data show about 1.5 million clones, approximately 98% seen once. This sequence joins TRBV7-2 and TRBJ1-3, with D perhaps matching TRBD1 (5 bases). The receptor was derived from a man between 25 and 39 years old in good health. The sequencing input was naive CD4+ T cells sorted from blood. Subset described: CD45RA+ positively selected. The DNA of the CDR3 is TGTGCCAGCAGCCGGTTGGGGGGATGGAAAGGAAACACCATATATTTT. Translating it yields CASSRLGGWKGNTIYF.